These 10 T cell receptor beta chains originate from one sample sequenced in a study of a mutant IDH1 vaccine in newly diagnosed glioma. Here immunoSEQ multiplex PCR was the method, and the copy in TCRdb shows in-frame clones only, minus some. The sample holds about 92,000 clones, roughly 78% seen once. The time point here: baseline, week 1 (first vaccination visit). The treatment: pre-vaccination baseline after standard-of-care therapy. The material was PBMCs, obtained from a glioma patient treated with radiotherapy, temozolomide or both. Receptors were obtained from a man aged 35-49 years with glioma.

This clone was detected only once. The chain links TRBV19 to TRBJ2-1; 16 bases line up with TRBD2. Germline-derived CDR1 and CDR2 are LNHDA and SQIVND (reference sequence). J gave up 2 bases and V 6 bases, and 13 bases lay outside the gene matches. The CDR3 consists of 20 residues. The CDR3 reads CASSSGGGTSGGAPYNEQFF. Here the CDR3 DNA reads TGTGCCAGTAGCTCGGGAGGTGGGACTAGCGGGGGGGCCCCCTACAATGAGCAGTTCTTC.

The chain recombines TRBV5-1 with TRBJ2-2; 8 positions match TRBD1. V gave up 4 bases and J gave up 4 bases; unmatched junction bases: 6. This CDR3 has 15 residues. CDR1 SGHRS and CDR2 YFSETQ come from the germline V gene. The CDR3 region has the DNA TGCGCCAGCAGCCCGGACAGGGTTGGCACCGGGGAGCTGTTTTTT. It encodes CASSPDRVGTGELFF.

This clone was counted only a few times. The chain recombines TRBV19 with TRBJ1-1; the D is unclear. Trimming stripped 0 bases from V and 0 bases from J, with 5 bases between. Germline CDR1 is LNHDA and CDR2 is SQIVND (reference sequence). This CDR3 has 14 amino acids. The CDR3 sequence is CASSIDAMNTEAFF. The CDR3 nucleotides read TGTGCCAGTAGTATAGATGCAATGAACACTGAAGCTTTCTTT.

The chain is built from TRBV5-1 and TRBJ2-3, with D unclear. Germline CDR1 is SGHRS and CDR2 is YFSETQ. CDR3 length: 11 residues. V lost 6 bases and J lost 5, with 7 bases in between. CDR3 loop: CASKGGDTQYF. As DNA, the CDR3 is TGCGCCAGCAAAGGTGGAGATACGCAGTATTTT.

The chain links TRBV6-1 to TRBJ2-1, with 12 bases fitting TRBD2. CDR1 and CDR2 (germline): MNHNS, SASEGT. Losses at the gene ends were 10 bases for V and 4 bases for J; bases not matched to a gene: 5. The CDR3 contains 14 residues. CDR3 sequence (DNA): TGTGCCACCACTAGCGGGAGGCTTTACAATGAGCAGTTCTTC. It yields the protein CATTSGRLYNEQFF.

The rearrangement links TRBV14 to TRBJ2-4; 10 bases fit TRBD2. There are 17 residues in the CDR3. Germline loops: CDR1 SGHDN, CDR2 FVKESK. Trimming at V came to 1 base and at J to 0 bases, leaving 3 bases not matched to a gene. The CDR3 nucleotides are TGTGCCAGCAGCCAAGGTGGACTAGCGGAAGCCAAAAACATTCAGTACTTC. This codes for CASSQGGLAEAKNIQYF.

The chain combines TRBV7-2 with TRBJ2-3; D is possibly TRBD2 (6 bases). The CDR3 length is 17 residues. Germline V gene sequence: CDR1 SGHTA, CDR2 FQGNSA. Trimming shortened V by 1 base and J by 1 base, and 15 bases separated the two germline ends. CDR3 DNA sequence: TGTGCCAGCAGCTTAGGTCCGGGAGCTTTGGGCACAGATACGCAGTATTTT. As protein: CASSLGPGALGTDTQYF.

The gene calls are TRBV6-5 and TRBJ1-5; a possible D gene is TRBD1 (5 bases). Trimming left V 5 bases short and J 3 bases short, with 8 bases between. Germline V gene data show CDR1 as MNHEY and CDR2 as SVGAGI. The CDR3 is made up of 13 amino acids. Here the CDR3 DNA reads TGTGCCAGCAGTGTGACAGACAATCAGCCCCAGCATTTT. Amino acid sequence: CASSVTDNQPQHF.

The chain recombines TRBV9 with TRBJ1-5; unclear D gene. Between the trimmed V and J ends, which lost 3 bases and 14 bases, there was a span of 18 bases. CDR1 SGDLS and CDR2 YYNGEE come from the germline V gene. The CDR3 has 13 amino acids. The CDR3 region has the DNA TGTGCCAGCAGCGCGTACCTAGAGGGCATCAAGCATTTT. Protein sequence: CASSAYLEGIKHF.

The V and J genes are TRBV2 and TRBJ2-5; either TRBD1 or TRBD2 may fit D (5 bases each). The CDR3 totals 15 residues. The V gene's germline CDR1 is SNHLY and CDR2 FYNNEI. V shed 2 bases and J shed 9 bases, with 19 bases lying between them. CDR3 loop: CASSETGPALWAQYF. In DNA form, the CDR3 reads TGTGCCAGCAGTGAAACGGGGCCAGCCCTCTGGGCCCAGTACTTC. Based on the CDR3 plus reference TRBV2 and TRBJ2-5, the full variable domain is EPEVTQTPSHQVTQMGQEVILRCVPISNHLYFYWYRQILGQKVEFLVSFYNNEISEKSEIFDDQFSVERPDGSNFTLKIRSTKLEDSAMYFCASSETGPALWAQYFGPGTRLLVL.